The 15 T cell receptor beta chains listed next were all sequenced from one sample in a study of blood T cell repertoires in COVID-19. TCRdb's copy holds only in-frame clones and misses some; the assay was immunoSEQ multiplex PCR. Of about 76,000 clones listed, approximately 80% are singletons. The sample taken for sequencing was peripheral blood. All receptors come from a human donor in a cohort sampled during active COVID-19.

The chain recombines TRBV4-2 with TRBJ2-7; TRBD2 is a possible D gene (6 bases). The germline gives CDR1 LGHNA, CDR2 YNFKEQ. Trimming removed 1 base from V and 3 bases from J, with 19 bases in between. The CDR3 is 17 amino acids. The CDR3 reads CASSQAGKAGTLYEQYF. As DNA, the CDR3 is TGTGCCAGCAGCCAAGCGGGAAAGGCGGGAACCCTCTACGAGCAGTACTTC.

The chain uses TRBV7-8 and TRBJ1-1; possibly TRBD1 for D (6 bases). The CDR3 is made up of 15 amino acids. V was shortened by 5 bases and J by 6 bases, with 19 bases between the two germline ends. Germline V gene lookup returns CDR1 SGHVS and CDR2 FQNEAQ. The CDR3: CASSRGQGRKAEAFF. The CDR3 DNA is TGTGCCAGCAGCCGGGGGCAGGGGCGCAAGGCTGAAGCTTTCTTT.

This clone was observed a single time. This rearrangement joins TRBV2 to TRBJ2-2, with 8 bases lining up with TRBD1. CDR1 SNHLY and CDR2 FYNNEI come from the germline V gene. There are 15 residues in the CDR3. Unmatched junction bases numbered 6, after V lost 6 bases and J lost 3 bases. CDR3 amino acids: CASRGQGRDTGELFF. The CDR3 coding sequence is TGTGCCAGCAGAGGACAGGGTAGGGACACCGGGGAGCTGTTTTTT.

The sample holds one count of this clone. CDR3 bases: TGTGCCAGTAAGCGGGAGGGGTACAATGAGCAGTTCTTC. Residues: CASKREGYNEQFF. V and J are TRBV19 and TRBJ2-1; 10 bases are shared with TRBD2. Trimming at V came to 7 bases and at J to 4 bases, leaving 1 base not matched to a gene. Germline V gives CDR1 LNHDA, CDR2 SQIVND (reference sequence). The CDR3 extends over 13 amino acids.

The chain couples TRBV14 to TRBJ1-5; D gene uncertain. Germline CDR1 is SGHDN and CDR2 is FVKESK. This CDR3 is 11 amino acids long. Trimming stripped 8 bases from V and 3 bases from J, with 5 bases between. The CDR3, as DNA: TGTGCCAGCCGTTACAATCAGCCCCAGCATTTT. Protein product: CASRYNQPQHF.

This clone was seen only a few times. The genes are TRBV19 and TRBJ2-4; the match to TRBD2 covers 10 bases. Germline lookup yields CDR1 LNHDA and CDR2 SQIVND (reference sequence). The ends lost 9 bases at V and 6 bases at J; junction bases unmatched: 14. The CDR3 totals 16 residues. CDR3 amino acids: CARNRGRGLAINIQYF. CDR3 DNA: TGTGCCAGAAACAGGGGGAGGGGACTAGCGATAAACATTCAGTACTTC.

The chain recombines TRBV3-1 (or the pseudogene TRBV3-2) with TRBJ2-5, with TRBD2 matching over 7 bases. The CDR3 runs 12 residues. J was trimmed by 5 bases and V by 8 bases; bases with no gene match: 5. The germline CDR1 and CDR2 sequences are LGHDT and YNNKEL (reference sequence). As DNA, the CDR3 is TGTGCCAGCGGGGCGGGAGAGGAGACCCAGTACTTC. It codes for CASGAGEETQYF.

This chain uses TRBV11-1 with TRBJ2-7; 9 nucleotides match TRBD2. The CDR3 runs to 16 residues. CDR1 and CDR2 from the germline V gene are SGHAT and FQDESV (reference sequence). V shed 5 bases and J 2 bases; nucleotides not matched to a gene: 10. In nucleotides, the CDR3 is TGTGCCAGCAGCACCACCCCGGCGGGAGGGCCCTACGAGCAGTACTTC. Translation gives CASSTTPAGGPYEQYF.

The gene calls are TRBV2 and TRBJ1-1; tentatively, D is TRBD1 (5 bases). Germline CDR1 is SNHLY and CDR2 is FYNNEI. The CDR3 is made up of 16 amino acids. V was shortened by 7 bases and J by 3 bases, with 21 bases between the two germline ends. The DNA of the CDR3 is TGTGCCAGCACGGTCGGGGGACGTATGACGGACACTGAAGCTTTCTTT. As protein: CASTVGGRMTDTEAFF.

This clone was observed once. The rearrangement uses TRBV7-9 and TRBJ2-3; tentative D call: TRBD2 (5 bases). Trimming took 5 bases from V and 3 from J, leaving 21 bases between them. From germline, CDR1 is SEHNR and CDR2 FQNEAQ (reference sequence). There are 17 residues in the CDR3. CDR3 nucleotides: TGTGCCAGCAGCCCTTTCGGGGTGGCGGAAGTAACAGATACGCAGTATTTT. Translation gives CASSPFGVAEVTDTQYF. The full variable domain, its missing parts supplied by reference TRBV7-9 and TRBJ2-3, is DTGVSQNPRHKITKRGQNVTFRCDPISEHNRLYWYRQTLGQGPEFLTYFQNEAQLEKSRLLSDRFSAERPKGSFSTLEIQRTEQGDSAMYLCASSPFGVAEVTDTQYFGPGTRLTVL.

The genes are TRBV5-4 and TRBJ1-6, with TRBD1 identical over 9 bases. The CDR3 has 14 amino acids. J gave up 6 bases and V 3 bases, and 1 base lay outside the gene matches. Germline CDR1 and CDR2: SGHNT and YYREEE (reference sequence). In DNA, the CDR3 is TGTGCCAGCAGCTCGGGACAGGGTAATTCACCCCTCCACTTT. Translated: CASSSGQGNSPLHF. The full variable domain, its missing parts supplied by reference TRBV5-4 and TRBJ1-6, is ETGVTQSPTHLIKTRGQQVTLRCSSQSGHNTVSWYQQALGQGPQFIFQYYREEENGRGNFPPRFSGLQFPNYSSELNVNALELDDSALYLCASSSGQGNSPLHFGNGTRLTVT.

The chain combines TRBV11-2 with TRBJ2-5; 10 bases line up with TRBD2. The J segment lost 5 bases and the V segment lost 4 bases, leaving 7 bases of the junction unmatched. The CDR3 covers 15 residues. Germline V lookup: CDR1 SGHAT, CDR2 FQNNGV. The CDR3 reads CASSSRASGSETQYF. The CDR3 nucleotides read TGTGCCAGCAGCTCACGGGCTAGCGGGAGTGAGACCCAGTACTTC.

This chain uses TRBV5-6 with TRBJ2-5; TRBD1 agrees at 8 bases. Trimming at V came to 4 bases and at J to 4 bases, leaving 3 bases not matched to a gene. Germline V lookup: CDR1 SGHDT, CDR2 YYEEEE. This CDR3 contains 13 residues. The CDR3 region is CASSGTGGETQYF. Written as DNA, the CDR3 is TGTGCCAGCAGCGGAACAGGGGGAGAGACCCAGTACTTC.

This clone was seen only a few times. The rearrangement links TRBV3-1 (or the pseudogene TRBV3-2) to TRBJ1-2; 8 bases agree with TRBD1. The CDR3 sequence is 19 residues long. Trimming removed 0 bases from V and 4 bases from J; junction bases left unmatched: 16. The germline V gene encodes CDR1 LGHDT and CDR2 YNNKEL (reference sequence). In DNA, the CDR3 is TGTGCCAGCAGCCAAGAGGCCTGGGACAGGCCCTCGTCCCTCTATGGCTACACCTTC. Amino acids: CASSQEAWDRPSSLYGYTF.

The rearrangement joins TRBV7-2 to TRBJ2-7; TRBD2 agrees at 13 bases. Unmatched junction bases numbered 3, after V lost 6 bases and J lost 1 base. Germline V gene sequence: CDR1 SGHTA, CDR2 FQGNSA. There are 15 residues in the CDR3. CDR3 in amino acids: CASRKLAGGSYEQYF. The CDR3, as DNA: TGTGCCAGCAGGAAACTAGCGGGAGGGTCCTACGAGCAGTACTTC.